The 22 T cell receptor beta chains presented below share a single source sample, sequenced in a study of regulatory T cells in long-lasting Graves disease (dated by TCRdb to about 2021). Reading the label with the study, this specimen's time point is: newly diagnosed GD, antithyroid drugs for less than 3 months. For both TCR sequencing and RNA sequencing, RNA was extracted from PBMCs using TRIzol. The method was multiplex PCR. The listed sequencing device is Illumina HiSeq 4000. iRepertoire HTBI primers and Arm-PCR amplification of CDR3 regions were used to construct TCR beta libraries. The public reads were quality trimmed at Q25 with fastp and then assembled into clones with MiXCR by TCRdb, keeping productive beta chains. A single entry per CDR3 protein holds the most common genes and DNA from its merged rows. This sample gives hundreds of thousands of distinct CDR3 sequences in total; around 15% of them show up just once. The ten largest clones represent 18% of the sample.

These data also featured in a second study, about T cells in Graves' hyperthyroidism and ophthalmopathy.

Material: peripheral blood mononuclear cells (PBMCs), obtained at new diagnosis, from a patient treated with antithyroid drugs. The receptors stem from a woman younger than 45 with Graves disease. Donor details come from another sample of the same person, matched by shared clones.

This clonotype came up many times. V and J are TRBV7-9 and TRBJ2-1; TRBD2 aligns across 10 bases. With 5 bases clipped from V and 7 bases from J, the junction kept 5 bases outside the gene matches. Germline V gene lookup returns CDR1 SEHNR and CDR2 FQNEAQ (reference sequence). This CDR3 has 14 residues. CDR3 coding DNA: TGTGCCAGCAGCCCTAGCGGGAGAAGGAATGAGCAGTTCTTC. Protein: CASSPSGRRNEQFF.

This clonotype was counted many times. The chain joins TRBV6-1 to TRBJ1-2; D not resolved. V shed 6 bases and J shed 4 bases, with 9 bases lying between them. This CDR3 comprises 12 residues. Germline assignment: CDR1 MNHNS and CDR2 SASEGT. Written as DNA, the CDR3 is TGTGCCAGCAGGACTGATTCCTATGGCTACACCTTC. This encodes CASRTDSYGYTF.

As regards this clonotype: No conserved phenylalanine or tryptophan is present at the end of the CDR3, so a read error is the likely explanation. This sequence joins TRBV5-1 and TRBJ1-1; weak D call: TRBD1 (6 bases). The CDR3 is 14 residues long. Germline assignment: CDR1 SGHRS and CDR2 YFSETQ. The V gene lost 7 bases and the J gene lost 0 bases, with 13 bases spanning the gap. The CDR3 nucleotides read TGCGCCAGCGGCCTGGGGGACATGAACACTGAAGCTTTCTCT. This codes for CASGLGDMNTEAFS.

This chain joins TRBV20-1 and TRBJ2-4, with 7 nucleotides matching TRBD1. The germline CDR1 and CDR2 sequences are DFQATT and SNEGSKA (reference sequence). The CDR3 is made up of 12 amino acids. Unmatched junction bases numbered 6, after V lost 6 bases and J lost 7 bases. CDR3 DNA: TGCAGTGCCACCGACAGGGCCAACATTCAGTACTTC. This encodes CSATDRANIQYF.

This clonotype has a count of ten or more. The chain uses TRBV6-1 and TRBJ1-1; 7 bases agree with TRBD1. Looked up from germline, CDR1 is MNHNS and CDR2 is SASEGT. The CDR3 covers 14 residues. V trimming: 5 bases; J trimming: 0 bases; junction bases outside the gene matches: 3. The CDR3 DNA follows: TGTGCCAGCAGTCCCAGGGGGATGAACACTGAAGCTTTCTTT. It encodes CASSPRGMNTEAFF.

V gene TRBV2 combines with J gene TRBJ2-6; TRBD1 is a possible D gene (5 bases). The germline CDR1 and CDR2 sequences are SNHLY and FYNNEI. This CDR3 is 19 amino acids long. Trimming left V 6 bases short and J 1 base short, with 22 bases between. CDR3 coding DNA: TGTGCCAGCAGCTCAACCCAGGGTATCTCTTCATCTGGGGCCAACGTCCTGACTTTC. It codes for CASSSTQGISSSGANVLTF.

Many counts were recorded for this clonotype. The gene calls are TRBV6-2 or TRBV6-3 and TRBJ2-3; D uncertain. Germline assignment: CDR1 MNHEY and CDR2 SVGEGT. The CDR3 spans 14 residues. The V end was cut by 5 bases, the J end by 6 bases, with 15 bases between. DNA for the CDR3: TGTGCCAGCAGTCCAAGAACCATCCGGGATACGCAGTATTTT. It yields the protein CASSPRTIRDTQYF.

This clonotype showed up just a few times. The chain has TRBV24-1 and TRBJ2-1, with 7 bases fitting TRBD2. The CDR3 loop spans 16 amino acids. V lost 0 bases, J lost 6 bases, and 7 bases stayed unmatched. CDR1 and CDR2 from the germline V gene are KGHDR and SFDVKD. The CDR3 nucleotides read TGTGCCACCAGTGATTTGTCCAGGACTAGAACCAATGAGCAGTTCTTC. This codes for CATSDLSRTRTNEQFF.

In this sample, this clonotype turned up many times. V and J are TRBV5-1 and TRBJ2-1, with 12 nucleotides matching TRBD2. Trimming took 7 bases from V and 4 from J; bases not matched to a gene: 3. Germline assignment: CDR1 SGHRS and CDR2 YFSETQ. This CDR3 is 14 amino acids long. The CDR3 DNA is TGCGCCAGCGGGCTAGCGGGAGGGTACAATGAGCAGTTCTTC. Its protein product is CASGLAGGYNEQFF.

The chain carries TRBV30 and TRBJ2-3, with D uncertain. The germline gives CDR1 GTSNPN, CDR2 SVGIG (reference sequence). The length of the CDR3 is 13 residues. Trimming removed 3 bases at V and 6 bases at J, with 13 bases between. CDR3 nucleotides: TGTGCCTGGAGCCCGGGTATTAAGGATACGCAGTATTTT. It is translated as CAWSPGIKDTQYF. The full variable domain, with the rest looked up from reference TRBV30 and TRBJ2-3, is SQTIHQWPATLVQPVGSPLSLECTVEGTSNPNLYWYRQAAGRGLQLLFYSVGIGQISSEVPQNLSASRPQDRQFILSSKKLLLSDSGFYLCAWSPGIKDTQYFGPGTRLTVL.

There are many counts of this clonotype. V and J are TRBV7-9 and TRBJ2-5; D gene unclear. The CDR3 has 12 residues. Per germline, CDR1 SEHNR and CDR2 FQNEAQ (reference sequence). Trimming cost V 4 bases and J 0 bases, with 3 bases left between them. This CDR3 is CASSSHQETQYF. The CDR3 DNA sequence: TGTGCCAGCAGCTCGCACCAAGAGACCCAGTACTTC.

This clonotype was counted between two and nine times. The chain joins TRBV9 to TRBJ2-1; 7 nucleotides match TRBD2. V was clipped by 4 bases and J by 1 base; unmatched bases: 8. CDR3 length: 16 residues. Germline V gives CDR1 SGDLS, CDR2 YYNGEE. The CDR3 here is CASSPLGAGSYNEQFF. CDR3 sequence (DNA): TGTGCCAGCAGCCCCCTGGGAGCGGGGTCCTACAATGAGCAGTTCTTC. Full variable domain (missing parts from reference TRBV9 and TRBJ2-1): DSGVTQTPKHLITATGQRVTLRCSPRSGDLSVYWYQQSLDQGLQFLIQYYNGEERAKGNILERFSAQQFPDLHSELNLSSLELGDSALYFCASSPLGAGSYNEQFFGPGTRLTVL.

This clonotype was observed at least ten times. The chain combines TRBV11-1 with TRBJ2-3, with D possibly matching TRBD1 (5 bases). Germline-derived CDR1 and CDR2 are SGHAT and FQDESV (reference sequence). V was cut by 3 bases and J by 3 bases, with 10 bases left in between. The CDR3 extends over 14 amino acids. The CDR3 is CASSFRQITDTQYF. Written as DNA, the CDR3 is TGTGCCAGCAGCTTTCGACAGATAACAGATACGCAGTATTTT.

This clonotype was observed many times. The V and J genes are TRBV28 and TRBJ1-5; D not resolved. V lost 2 bases and J 3 bases, leaving 8 bases between the germline ends. Germline values: CDR1 MDHEN, CDR2 SYDVKM. The CDR3 runs 14 residues. In DNA, the CDR3 is TGTGCCAGCAGTTTAGGTGGCCTCAATCAGCCCCAGCATTTT. Amino acids: CASSLGGLNQPQHF.

This clonotype appeared many times. This chain joins TRBV6-5 and TRBJ1-2; 9 bases fit TRBD1. With 2 bases clipped from V and 3 bases from J, the junction kept 1 base outside the gene matches. The CDR3 contains 14 residues. In germline, CDR1 is MNHEY, CDR2 SVGAGI. The CDR3 DNA follows: TGTGCCAGCAGTTACACAGGGGGCGACTATGGCTACACCTTC. Its protein product is CASSYTGGDYGYTF.

The chain combines TRBV7-8 with TRBJ2-7, with 8 positions matching TRBD2. The CDR3 spans 14 residues. Germline lookup yields CDR1 SGHVS and CDR2 FQNEAQ. The V segment lost 10 bases and the J segment 2 bases; nucleotides outside the gene matches: 10. The CDR3 nucleotides read TGTGCCATGTCACCGGGACTAGAGGCCTACGAGCAGTACTTC. Translation gives CAMSPGLEAYEQYF.

Only a few counts were recorded for this clonotype. This chain joins TRBV30 and TRBJ2-7, with 8 bases that match TRBD1. Unmatched junction bases numbered 6, after V lost 2 bases and J lost 3 bases. This CDR3 contains 14 residues. Germline V gives CDR1 GTSNPN, CDR2 SVGIG (reference sequence). Here the CDR3 reads CAWSWTGTGYEQYF. The CDR3 bases are TGTGCCTGGAGTTGGACAGGGACGGGCTACGAGCAGTACTTC.

This clonotype was counted a few times. Since a much larger clone is just one base distant, this may be a read error. The chain joins TRBV11-2 to TRBJ2-7; TRBD1 aligns across 8 bases. Germline V gene lookup returns CDR1 SGHAT and CDR2 FQNNGV. The CDR3 consists of 13 residues. CDR3 in DNA: TGTGCCAGCAGCTCGGGACAGGTCTACGGGCAGTACTTC. Protein product: CASSSGQVYGQYF.

This clonotype was picked up a small number of times. The V gene is TRBV5-1, the J gene TRBJ2-1; D not certain. Germline V gene lookup returns CDR1 SGHRS and CDR2 YFSETQ. V lost 1 base, J lost 6 bases, and 11 bases lay in between. The length of the CDR3 is 14 residues. The CDR3 DNA follows: TGCGCCAGCAGCTTGTTAGCAAGAGGCAATGAGCAGTTCTTC. Residues: CASSLLARGNEQFF. The full variable domain, in which reference TRBV5-1 and TRBJ2-1 provide the parts outside the CDR3, is KAGVTQTPRYLIKTRGQQVTLSCSPISGHRSVSWYQQTPGQGLQFLFEYFSETQRNKGNFPGRFSGRQFSNSRSEMNVSTLELGDSALYLCASSLLARGNEQFFGPGTRLTVL.

This clonotype was recorded many times. This rearrangement joins TRBV2 to TRBJ2-3; TRBD1 agrees at 7 bases. With V trimmed by 5 bases and J by 2 bases, 4 bases remained unmatched. This CDR3 is built from 14 residues. Germline CDR1 SNHLY, CDR2 FYNNEI. CDR3 amino acids: CASSRDSYTDTQYF. The DNA of the CDR3 is TGTGCCAGCAGTAGGGACAGCTACACAGATACGCAGTATTTT.

This clonotype was seen repeatedly, ten times or more. The rearrangement links TRBV20-1 to TRBJ2-7, with 7 bases lining up with TRBD1. This CDR3 comprises 14 residues. V lost 6 bases to trimming and J lost 2 bases; unmatched junction nucleotides: 10. CDR1 and CDR2 from the germline V gene are DFQATT and SNEGSKA (reference sequence). CDR3 protein: CSATDRVRPYEQYF. The CDR3 nucleotides read TGCAGTGCAACCGACAGGGTAAGGCCCTACGAGCAGTACTTC.

The J gene is TRBJ2-7, the V gene TRBV30; D is ambiguous. Deletions cut 2 bases from V and 3 bases from J, with 14 bases between. The CDR3 length is 14 residues. Germline CDR1 GTSNPN, CDR2 SVGIG (reference sequence). CDR3 region: CAWSLGAGLYEQYF. CDR3 in DNA: TGTGCCTGGAGTTTGGGCGCCGGGCTCTACGAGCAGTACTTC.